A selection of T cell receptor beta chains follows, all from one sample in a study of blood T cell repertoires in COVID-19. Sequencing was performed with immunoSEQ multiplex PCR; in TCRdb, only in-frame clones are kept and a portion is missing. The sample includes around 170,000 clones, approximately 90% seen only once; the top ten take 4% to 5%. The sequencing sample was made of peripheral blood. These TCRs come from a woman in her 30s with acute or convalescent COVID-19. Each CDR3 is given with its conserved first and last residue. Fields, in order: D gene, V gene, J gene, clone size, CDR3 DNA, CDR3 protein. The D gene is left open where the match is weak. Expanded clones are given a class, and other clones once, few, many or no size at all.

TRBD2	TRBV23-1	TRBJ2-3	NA	TGCGCCAGCCTTACGGGGCGGGAGCACGATACGCAGTATTTT	CASLTGREHDTQYF
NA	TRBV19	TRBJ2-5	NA	TGTGCCAGTAGTATACGGGGTGGTGAGGAGACCCAGTACTTC	CASSIRGGEETQYF
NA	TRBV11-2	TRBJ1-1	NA	TGTGCCAGCAGCTTAGGACAGTACACTGAAGCTTTCTTT	CASSLGQYTEAFF
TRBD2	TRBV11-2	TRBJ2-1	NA	TGTGCCAGCAGCTGGGGGGGCAATGAGCAGTTCTTC	CASSWGGNEQFF
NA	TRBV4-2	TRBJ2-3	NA	TGTGCCAGCAGCCAAGGTTCGGAGGGGTGGGATACGCAGTATTTT	CASSQGSEGWDTQYF
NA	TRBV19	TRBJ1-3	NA	TGTGCCAGTATTGCAGTGTCGGGTGGAAACACCATATATTTT	CASIAVSGGNTIYF
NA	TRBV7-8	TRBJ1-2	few	TGTGCCAGCAGCCCCCGGTCCCTTCTAGGCTACACCTTC	CASSPRSLLGYTF
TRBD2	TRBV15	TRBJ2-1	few	TGTGCCACCAGCAGGCTTAACAGACTAGCGGGAGTTGGTGAGCAGTTCTTC	CATSRLNRLAGVGEQFF
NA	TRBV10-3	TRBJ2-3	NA	TGTGCCATCAGCGAGCTTGATACGCAGTATTTT	CAISELDTQYF
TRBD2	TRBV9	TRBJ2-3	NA	TGTGCCAGCAGCGTCCGTGGGACTAGCAGCACAGATACGCAGTATTTT	CASSVRGTSSTDTQYF
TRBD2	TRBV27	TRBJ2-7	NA	TGTGCCAGCAGTTTCAGCGGGAGTGGGAACGAGCAGTACTTC	CASSFSGSGNEQYF